What follows are 24 T cell receptor beta chains derived from one specimen sequenced in a study of siplizumab effects on memory and regulatory T cells. Method: immunoSEQ multiplex PCR; TCRdb's copy keeps in-frame clones and lacks some. The table lists approximately 40,000 clones, about 90% of them singletons. What was sequenced was naive CD4+ T cells sorted from blood. The source of these receptors is a human donor in good health.

The chain has TRBV9 and TRBJ2-3, with D hard to call. This CDR3 has 13 residues. V dropped 0 bases and J dropped 2 bases, with 4 bases sitting between them. Germline V gives CDR1 SGDLS, CDR2 YYNGEE. The CDR3 region is CASSVGTTDTQYF. CDR3 DNA: TGTGCCAGCAGCGTAGGTACCACAGATACGCAGTATTTT.

This chain connects TRBV7-2 to TRBJ2-3; no firm D call. The CDR3 extends over 12 amino acids. Trimming took off 2 bases at V and 8 bases at J, with 8 bases between the two ends. From germline, CDR1 is SGHTA and CDR2 FQGNSA. The CDR3: CASSLLVSTQYF. The CDR3 DNA reads as TGTGCCAGCAGCTTACTAGTATCTACGCAGTATTTT.

V gene TRBV15 combines with J gene TRBJ1-1; perhaps TRBD1 as D (5 bases). The germline gives CDR1 LNHNV, CDR2 YYDKDF (reference sequence). This CDR3 contains 13 residues. Trimming cost V 3 bases and J 1 base, with 6 bases left between them. The chain's CDR3 is CATSSQGNTEAFF. For the CDR3, the DNA is TGTGCCACCAGCAGCCAGGGGAACACTGAAGCTTTCTTT.

This rearrangement joins TRBV7-8 to TRBJ1-3, with 10 bases identical to TRBD1. V shed 5 bases and J 11 bases; nucleotides not matched to a gene: 9. The CDR3 contains 14 residues. Looked up from germline, CDR1 is SGHVS and CDR2 is FQNEAQ. CDR3 DNA: TGTGCCAGCAGCCTCCCGGGACAGGGGAGTCCCATATATTTT. It is translated as CASSLPGQGSPIYF.

This chain uses TRBV5-1 with TRBJ2-3; perhaps TRBD2 as D (5 bases). The CDR3 is made up of 15 amino acids. From germline, CDR1 is SGHRS and CDR2 YFSETQ. Trimming removed 4 bases at V and 4 bases at J, with 16 bases between. The CDR3 nucleotides are TGCGCCAGCAGCCCAACATATACCGGGGCAGATACGCAGTATTTT. It encodes CASSPTYTGADTQYF.

V and J are TRBV19 and TRBJ2-1, with 8 nucleotides matching TRBD1. With V trimmed by 9 bases and J by 9 bases, 7 bases remained unmatched. This CDR3 is built from 12 residues. Germline-derived CDR1 and CDR2 are LNHDA and SQIVND (reference sequence). The CDR3 loop is CASDRGRGEQFF. The CDR3 DNA follows: TGTGCCAGCGACAGGGGCAGGGGTGAGCAGTTCTTC.

The chain joins TRBV25-1 to TRBJ1-6, with 8 bases that match TRBD1. The CDR3 has 15 amino acids. Germline-derived CDR1 and CDR2 are MGHDK and SYGVNS. The ends lost 2 bases at V and 5 bases at J; junction bases unmatched: 2. CDR3 residues: CASSEPTGDNSPLHF. The DNA for the CDR3 is TGTGCCAGCAGTGAACCGACAGGGGATAATTCACCCCTCCACTTT. The full variable domain, its missing parts supplied by reference TRBV25-1 and TRBJ1-6, is EADIYQTPRYLVIGTGKKITLECSQTMGHDKMYWYQQDPGMELHLIHYSYGVNSTEKGDLSSESTVSRIRTEHFPLTLESARPSHTSQYLCASSEPTGDNSPLHFGNGTRLTVT.

Details on this clone: The junction does not match germline at one end; this may be a read error. The V gene is TRBV7-7, the J gene TRBJ1-4, with a weak D call TRBD1 (6 bases). Per germline, CDR1 SSHAT and CDR2 FNYEAQ (reference sequence). This CDR3 comprises 16 residues. The CDR3 region has the DNA TGTGCTAGCAGCTTAGGAGGGGGACTCGGTAATGAAAAACTGTTTTTT. This translates into CASSLGGGLGNEKLFF.

This sequence joins TRBV18 and TRBJ2-3; TRBD2 matches at 8 bases. The CDR3 runs to 14 residues. With 3 bases clipped from V and 1 base from J, the junction kept 0 bases outside the gene matches. Germline V lookup: CDR1 KGHSH, CDR2 LQKENI. The CDR3: CASSPTSGTDTQYF. Here the CDR3 DNA reads TGTGCCAGCTCACCGACTAGCGGCACAGATACGCAGTATTTT.

This clone has just one count. V and J are TRBV27 and TRBJ2-1, with D possibly matching TRBD1 (5 bases). V was cut by 5 bases and J by 0 bases, with 11 bases left in between. Looked up from germline, CDR1 is MNHEY and CDR2 is SMNVEV (reference sequence). This CDR3 has 15 amino acids. The CDR3 here is CASSIQVSSYNEQFF. CDR3 bases: TGTGCCAGCAGTATACAGGTTAGCTCCTACAATGAGCAGTTCTTC.

The CDR3 here is CASTFSAGLGYGYTF. CDR3 coding DNA: TGTGCCAGCACCTTCTCGGCAGGGCTAGGCTATGGCTACACCTTC. V is TRBV5-4 and J is TRBJ1-2; a possible D gene is TRBD1 (5 bases). The CDR3 is made up of 15 amino acids. In germline, CDR1 is SGHNT, CDR2 YYREEE (reference sequence). V was shortened by 6 bases and J by 4 bases, with 19 bases between the two germline ends.

This chain connects TRBV6-1 to TRBJ1-3; D gene uncertain. Germline CDR1 is MNHNS and CDR2 is SASEGT. V was clipped by 2 bases and J by 3 bases, with 8 bases between them. This CDR3 region has 14 residues. The DNA for the CDR3 is TGTGCCAGCAGTGAACGTGGTTTTGGAAACACCATATATTTT. Encoded protein: CASSERGFGNTIYF.

This clone was seen a single time. This chain connects TRBV19 to TRBJ2-3; D uncertain. Germline V CDR1 and CDR2: LNHDA, SQIVND (reference sequence). V was cut by 5 bases and J by 3 bases, with 6 bases left in between. The length of the CDR3 is 12 residues. This chain's CDR3 is CASSPGTDTQYF. The CDR3 region has the DNA TGTGCCAGTAGTCCTGGGACAGATACGCAGTATTTT.

Remarks on this clone: The DNA is left out, because the CDR3 cannot be placed on it with certainty; the CDR3 is given as TCRdb lists it. The rearrangement links TRBV2 to TRBJ2-2; the table's D call, TRBD2, was not checked against the DNA. The CDR3 is 15 amino acids in total, end residues counted. CDR1 and CDR2 from the germline V gene are SNHLY and FYNNEI. The CDR3 here is CASSDRFASGTNSFF.

This sequence joins TRBV2 and TRBJ1-1, with D maybe TRBD1 (5 bases). CDR1 and CDR2 (germline): SNHLY, FYNNEI. CDR3 size: 14 residues. With 6 bases removed from V and 3 bases from J, the gap between germline ends came to 14 bases. This CDR3 is CASRVQAPHTEAFF. As DNA, the CDR3 is TGTGCCAGCAGGGTACAGGCTCCTCACACTGAAGCTTTCTTT. The full variable domain, in which reference TRBV2 and TRBJ1-1 provide the parts outside the CDR3, is EPEVTQTPSHQVTQMGQEVILRCVPISNHLYFYWYRQILGQKVEFLVSFYNNEISEKSEIFDDQFSVERPDGSNFTLKIRSTKLEDSAMYFCASRVQAPHTEAFFGQGTRLTVV.

V usage is TRBV6-1 and J usage is TRBJ2-7; possible D gene TRBD2, 6 bases. The CDR3 covers 13 residues. Germline V lookup: CDR1 MNHNS, CDR2 SASEGT. Between the trimmed V and J ends, which lost 10 bases and 2 bases, there was a span of 15 bases. In DNA, the CDR3 is TGTGCCATTAGCCGGGACTTCACCTACGAGCAGTACTTC. Translation gives CAISRDFTYEQYF.

This clone has just a few counts. This rearrangement joins TRBV6-5 to TRBJ2-7; 7 bases align to TRBD1. Germline-derived CDR1 and CDR2 are MNHEY and SVGAGI. V was pared by 10 bases and J by 3 bases, with 6 bases of the junction left unmatched. This CDR3 region has 12 residues. The CDR3 DNA reads TGTGCCACCTGGGACAGCTACTACGAGCAGTACTTC. As protein: CATWDSYYEQYF.

J is TRBJ2-5 and V is TRBV6-5; 7 nucleotides match TRBD1. CDR1 MNHEY and CDR2 SVGAGI come from the germline V gene. CDR3 size: 13 residues. Trimming at V came to 7 bases and at J to 7 bases, leaving 9 bases not matched to a gene. CDR3 in amino acids: CASKVRQGRTQYF. The CDR3 DNA sequence: TGTGCCAGCAAAGTAAGACAGGGTCGGACCCAGTACTTC.

The chain couples TRBV18 to TRBJ2-7; 10 bases map to TRBD1. This CDR3 has 16 residues. The germline V gene has CDR1 KGHSH and CDR2 LQKENI. V lost 4 bases to trimming and J lost 2 bases; unmatched junction nucleotides: 8. The CDR3 DNA reads TGTGCCAGCTCACTAATTACTGGACAGGGGGCCTACGAGCAGTACTTC. The encoded protein is CASSLITGQGAYEQYF.

The chain employs TRBV4-2 and TRBJ1-2, with 7 nucleotides matching TRBD1. V lost 1 base to trimming and J lost 8 bases; unmatched junction nucleotides: 10. The CDR3 contains 15 residues. Germline assignment: CDR1 LGHNA and CDR2 YNFKEQ. Written as DNA, the CDR3 is TGTGCCAGCAGCCAAGGAGGCCAGGGGGAGAGGGGCTACACCTTC. Its translation is CASSQGGQGERGYTF.

The gene calls are TRBV19 and TRBJ1-1; D remains ambiguous. The V end lost 7 bases, the J end lost 0 bases, and 9 bases lay between the germline ends. In germline, CDR1 is LNHDA, CDR2 SQIVND (reference sequence). The CDR3 extends over 13 amino acids. The chain's CDR3 is CASNPGMNTEAFF. The CDR3 nucleotides read TGTGCCAGTAATCCGGGGATGAACACTGAAGCTTTCTTT.

The chain uses TRBV7-9 and TRBJ2-3; no clear D gene. The V end lost 0 bases, the J end lost 1 base, and 8 bases lay between the germline ends. The CDR3 extends over 15 amino acids. Germline V gene lookup returns CDR1 SEHNR and CDR2 FQNEAQ (reference sequence). CDR3 region: CASSLARTGTDTQYF. In DNA form, the CDR3 reads TGTGCCAGCAGCTTAGCCCGTACAGGCACAGATACGCAGTATTTT.

This clone appeared once. The V and J genes are TRBV7-6 and TRBJ2-6, with 8 bases matching TRBD1. CDR3 size: 17 residues. Trimming removed 1 base from V and 3 bases from J; junction bases left unmatched: 5. Germline CDR1 is SGHVS and CDR2 is FNYEAQ. The CDR3 region is CASSLDQGAYGANVLTF. The DNA for the CDR3 is TGTGCCAGCAGCTTAGACCAGGGGGCATATGGGGCCAACGTCCTGACTTTC.

Only one count was recorded for this clone. The genes are TRBV7-2 and TRBJ2-5; 11 bases match TRBD1. CDR1 and CDR2 (germline): SGHTA, FQGNSA. The CDR3 consists of 18 residues. Trimming at V came to 5 bases and at J to 0 bases, leaving 11 bases not matched to a gene. The DNA for the CDR3 is TGTGCCAGCAGCCCCCCGGGACAGGGGGTCCTGTACCAAGAGACCCAGTACTTC. Protein: CASSPPGQGVLYQETQYF.